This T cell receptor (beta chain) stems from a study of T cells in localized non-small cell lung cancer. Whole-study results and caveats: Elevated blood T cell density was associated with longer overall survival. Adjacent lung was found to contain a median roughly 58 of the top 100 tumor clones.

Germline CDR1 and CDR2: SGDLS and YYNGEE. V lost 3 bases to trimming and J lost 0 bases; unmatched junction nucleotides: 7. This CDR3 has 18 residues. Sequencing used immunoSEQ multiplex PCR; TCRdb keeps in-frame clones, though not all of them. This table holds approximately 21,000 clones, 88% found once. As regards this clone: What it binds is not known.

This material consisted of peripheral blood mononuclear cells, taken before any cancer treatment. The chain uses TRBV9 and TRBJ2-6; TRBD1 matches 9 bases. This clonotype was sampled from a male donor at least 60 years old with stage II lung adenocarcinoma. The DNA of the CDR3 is TGTGCCAGCAGCGGAATGGGACAGGGAGCCTCTGGGGCCAACGTCCTGACTTTC. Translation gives CASSGMGQGASGANVLTF. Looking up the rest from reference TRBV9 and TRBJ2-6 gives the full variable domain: DSGVTQTPKHLITATGQRVTLRCSPRSGDLSVYWYQQSLDQGLQFLIQYYNGEERAKGNILERFSAQQFPDLHSELNLSSLELGDSALYFCASSGMGQGASGANVLTFGAGSRLTVL.